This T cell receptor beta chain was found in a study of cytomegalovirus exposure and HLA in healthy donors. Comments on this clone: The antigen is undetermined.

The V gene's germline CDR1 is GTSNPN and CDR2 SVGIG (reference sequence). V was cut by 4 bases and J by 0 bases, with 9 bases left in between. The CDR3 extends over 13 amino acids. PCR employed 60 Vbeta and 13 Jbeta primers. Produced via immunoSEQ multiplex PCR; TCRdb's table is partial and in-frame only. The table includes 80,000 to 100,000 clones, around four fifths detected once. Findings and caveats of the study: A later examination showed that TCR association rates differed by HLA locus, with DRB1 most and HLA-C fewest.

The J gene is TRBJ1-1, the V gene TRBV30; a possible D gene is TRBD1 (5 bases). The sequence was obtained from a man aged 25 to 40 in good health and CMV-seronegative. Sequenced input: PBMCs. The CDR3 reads CAWTRGLNTEAFF. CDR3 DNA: TGTGCCTGGACTAGGGGTTTGAACACTGAAGCTTTCTTT. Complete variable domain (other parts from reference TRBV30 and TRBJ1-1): SQTIHQWPATLVQPVGSPLSLECTVEGTSNPNLYWYRQAAGRGLQLLFYSVGIGQISSEVPQNLSASRPQDRQFILSSKKLLLSDSGFYLCAWTRGLNTEAFFGQGTRLTVV.